The 6 T cell receptor beta chains listed next were all sequenced from one sample in a study of T cells in Graves' hyperthyroidism and ophthalmopathy (dated by TCRdb to between 2018 and 2021). The library came from multiplex PCR. The sample was run on an Illumina HiSeq 2000. The TCR beta CDR3 regions were amplified from RNA transcripts. The TCR CDR3 was subjected to a first round of RT-PCR using the HTBI primer set and the Qiagen OneStep RT-PCR kit. TCRdb trimmed the raw reads at Q25, called clones with MiXCR and kept productive beta chains. Every entry covers one CDR3 protein and lists the most common genes and DNA from its rows. This sample has some 300,000 distinct CDR3 sequences in its table, and less than 20% of those were observed once. The ten largest clones add up to about 40% of the sample. Sequenced: blood. The receptors here all came from a man in his fifties or sixties with Graves' ophthalmopathy.

This clonotype was seen at least ten times. The rearrangement uses TRBV30 and TRBJ2-7; tentative D call: TRBD1 (6 bases). V shed 1 base and J shed 0 bases, with 7 bases lying between them. CDR3 length equals 13 residues. CDR1 is GTSNPN, CDR2 SVGIG, per germline (reference sequence). CDR3 protein: CAWSAGHSYEQYF. The CDR3 region has the DNA TGTGCCTGGAGTGCGGGACACTCCTACGAGCAGTACTTC. Full variable domain (rest looked up from reference TRBV30 and TRBJ2-7): SQTIHQWPATLVQPVGSPLSLECTVEGTSNPNLYWYRQAAGRGLQLLFYSVGIGQISSEVPQNLSASRPQDRQFILSSKKLLLSDSGFYLCAWSAGHSYEQYFGPGTRLTVT.

On this clonotype itself: This is likely a read error, given that the CDR3 carries no conserved phenylalanine or tryptophan at its end. This chain uses TRBV15 with TRBJ2-5, with D possibly matching TRBD2 (6 bases). Germline assignment: CDR1 LNHNV and CDR2 YYDKDF (reference sequence). The CDR3 contains 14 residues. The V end lost 1 base, the J end lost 4 bases, and 10 bases lay between the germline ends. Written as DNA, the CDR3 is TGTGCCACCAGCAGAGTAGGAGGGACAGAGACCCAGTACCTC. Its translation is CATSRVGGTETQYL.

This clonotype was found many times. The chain combines TRBV7-2 with TRBJ2-5, with D perhaps assigned TRBD1 or TRBD2 (6 bases each). This CDR3 comprises 15 residues. Trimming pared 5 bases from V and 4 bases from J, leaving 17 bases between. From germline, CDR1 is SGHTA and CDR2 FQGNSA. The CDR3 DNA is TGTGCCAGCAGCGGGGTCCGGGGGCGCCTAGAGACCCAGTACTTC. Its protein product is CASSGVRGRLETQYF.

J is TRBJ1-1 and V is TRBV6-1, with a weak D call TRBD1 (6 bases). CDR1 is MNHNS, CDR2 SASEGT, per germline. Trimming removed 3 bases from V and 2 bases from J, with 13 bases in between. The CDR3 length is 15 residues. CDR3 residues: CASSDIQGLNTEAFF. CDR3 nucleotide sequence: TGTGCCAGCAGTGATATACAGGGCCTTAACACTGAAGCTTTCTTT.

At least ten counts were recorded for this clonotype. This chain connects TRBV24-1 to TRBJ2-1, with D possibly being TRBD1 or TRBD2 (6 bases each). Trimming removed 9 bases from V and 8 bases from J, with 19 bases in between. The CDR3 sequence is 14 residues long. The germline gives CDR1 KGHDR, CDR2 SFDVKD. The CDR3 bases are TGTGCCACCGCAAAAGGGGGTAGCGGAGATGAGCAGTTCTTC. It yields the protein CATAKGGSGDEQFF.

The J gene is TRBJ2-3, the V gene TRBV5-1; 7 bases are shared with TRBD1. The germline V gene has CDR1 SGHRS and CDR2 YFSETQ. The CDR3 extends over 17 amino acids. V lost 0 bases to trimming and J lost 4 bases; unmatched junction nucleotides: 11. The CDR3 loop reads CASSLVATGVSPDTQYF. In DNA, the CDR3 is TGCGCCAGCAGCTTGGTCGCTACAGGGGTGTCCCCAGATACGCAGTATTTT.